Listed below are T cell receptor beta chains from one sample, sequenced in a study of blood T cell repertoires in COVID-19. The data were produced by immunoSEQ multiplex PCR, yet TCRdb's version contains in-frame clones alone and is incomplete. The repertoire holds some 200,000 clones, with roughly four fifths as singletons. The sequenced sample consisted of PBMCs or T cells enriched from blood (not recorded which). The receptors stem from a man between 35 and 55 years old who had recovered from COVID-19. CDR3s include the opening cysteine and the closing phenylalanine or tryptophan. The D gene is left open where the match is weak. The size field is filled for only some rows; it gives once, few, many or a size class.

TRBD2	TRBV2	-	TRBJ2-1	TGTGCCAGCAGTGCCGGGACTAGCGGGAGTAATGAGCAGTTCTTC	CASSAGTSGSNEQFF
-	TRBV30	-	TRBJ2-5	TGTGCCTCCCGTCCTAACTGGGAGACCCAGTACTTC	CASRPNWETQYF
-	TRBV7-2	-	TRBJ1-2	TGTGCCAGCAGCTTACCGGACCGGGGGGGCGCGTTAGGTGGCTACACCTTC	CASSLPDRGGALGGYTF
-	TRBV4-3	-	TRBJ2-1	TGCGCCAGCAGCCAAGAATTTACGGGGTCCTACAATGAGCAGTTCTTC	CASSQEFTGSYNEQFF
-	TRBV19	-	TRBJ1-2	TGTGCCAGTAGTCTCGCGACAGGAATGAACTATGGCTACACCTTC	CASSLATGMNYGYTF
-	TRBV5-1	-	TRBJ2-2	TGCGCCAGCAGTCGCTTAGCGGAGACGAACACCGGGGAGCTGTTTTTT	CASSRLAETNTGELFF
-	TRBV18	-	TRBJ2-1	TGTGCCAGCTCACCCGGTCCCTCGAGTAATGAGCAGTTCTTC	CASSPGPSSNEQFF
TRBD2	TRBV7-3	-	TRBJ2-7	TGTGCCAGCAGCCCCGGGACTAGCGGATACGAGCAGTACTTC	CASSPGTSGYEQYF
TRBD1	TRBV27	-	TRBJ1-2	TGTGCCAGCAGTACCGGACAGGGGGCTCGGGGCTACACCTTC	CASSTGQGARGYTF
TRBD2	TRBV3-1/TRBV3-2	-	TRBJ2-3	TGTGCCAGCAGTCGACTAGCGGGAACCGCAGATACGCAGTATTTT	CASSRLAGTADTQYF
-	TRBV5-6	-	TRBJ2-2	TGTGCCAGCAGCTCGGGACTGGGGAACACCGGGGAGCTGTTTTTT	CASSSGLGNTGELFF
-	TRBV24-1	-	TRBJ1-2	TGTGCCACCAGTGGGGATGAAAACAGGGTGGCTGGCTACACCTTC	CATSGDENRVAGYTF
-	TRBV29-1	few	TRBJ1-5	TGCAGCGTTTTATATCAGCCCCAGCATTTT	CSVLYQPQHF
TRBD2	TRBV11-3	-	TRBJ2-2	TGTGCCAGCAGCCCCCCGGGAGGTCCTAGCGGGGAGCTGTTTTTT	CASSPPGGPSGELFF
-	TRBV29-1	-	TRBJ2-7	TGCAGCGTTGAAACGGGTTCCGGGTATAGCGGGCAGTACTTC	CSVETGSGYSGQYF
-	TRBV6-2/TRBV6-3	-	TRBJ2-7	TGTGCCAGCAGTTATCCCCCCGGGTCCTACGAGCAGTACTTC	CASSYPPGSYEQYF
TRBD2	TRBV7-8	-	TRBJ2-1	TGTGCCAGCATAGTGGGGCGGGGACTAGCTAACTCCTACAATGAGCAGTTCTTC	CASIVGRGLANSYNEQFF
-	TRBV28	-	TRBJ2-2	TGTGCCAGCACCATAGGGGAGGCCGGGGAGCTGTTTTTT	CASTIGEAGELFF
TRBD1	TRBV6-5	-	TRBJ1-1	TGTGCCAGCAGAAACAGGGGGGGGCACACTGAAGCTTTCTTT	CASRNRGGHTEAFF
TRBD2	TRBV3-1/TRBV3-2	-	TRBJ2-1	TGTGCCAGCAGCCTACTAGCGGGGTCCGACAATGAGCAGTTCTTC	CASSLLAGSDNEQFF
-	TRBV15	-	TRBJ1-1	TGTGCCACCAGCAGAGCCTTCGGGGGGGAAAACACTGAAGCTTTCTTT	CATSRAFGGENTEAFF
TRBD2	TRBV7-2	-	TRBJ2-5	TGTGCCAGCAGCCTCTTAGCGGGAACAAAAGAAGAGACCCAGTACTTC	CASSLLAGTKEETQYF
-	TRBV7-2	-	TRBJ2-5	TGTGCCAGCTCGGACGGAGCCCGGGAGAGCCAGTACTTC	CASSDGARESQYF
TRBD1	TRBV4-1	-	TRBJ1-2	TGCGCCAGCAGCCAAGAGGGGACAGGGGGTAACTATGGCTACACCTTC	CASSQEGTGGNYGYTF
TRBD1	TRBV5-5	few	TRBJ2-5	TGTGCCAGCAGCTTGTATCAGGGGACAGGCGAGACCCAGTACTTC	CASSLYQGTGETQYF
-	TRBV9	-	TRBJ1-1	TGTGCCAGCAGCGTAGGAGGGCACGGGAACACTGAAGCTTTCTTT	CASSVGGHGNTEAFF
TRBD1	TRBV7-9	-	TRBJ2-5	TGTGCCAGCAGCTTAAAAAGGGGGCGAGAGACCCAGTACTTC	CASSLKRGRETQYF
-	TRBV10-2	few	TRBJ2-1	TGCGCCAGCCGGGGGATGCTCGCCACCAATGAGCAGTTCTTC	CASRGMLATNEQFF
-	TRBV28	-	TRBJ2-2	TGTGCCAGCAGTGACCGGGACACCTATACCGGGGAGCTGTTTTTT	CASSDRDTYTGELFF
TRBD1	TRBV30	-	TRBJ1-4	TGTGCCTGGGAACGGGACAGGGGGTTTGAAAAACTGTTTTTT	CAWERDRGFEKLFF
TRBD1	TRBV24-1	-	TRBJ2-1	TGTGCCACCAGGTCGGGACAGTCGTACGATGAGCAGTTCTTC	CATRSGQSYDEQFF
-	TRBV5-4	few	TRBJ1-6	TGTGCCAGCAGCTTGTTTGGGGGCGCTAATTCACCCCTCCACTTT	CASSLFGGANSPLHF
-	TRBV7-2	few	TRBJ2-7	TGTGCCAGCAGCTTAGCGCCAGGGAGGTACGAGCAGTACTTC	CASSLAPGRYEQYF
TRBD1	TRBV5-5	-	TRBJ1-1	TGTGCCAGCAGCTTAACAGGGGGCACTGAAGCTTTCTTT	CASSLTGGTEAFF
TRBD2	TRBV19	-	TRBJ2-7	TGTGCCAGTAGTATCAGCGGACTAGCGTCCTACGAGCAGTACTTC	CASSISGLASYEQYF
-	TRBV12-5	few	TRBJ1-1	TGTGCTAGTGGTTTGCCCAACGGGGGTGAAGCTTTCTTT	CASGLPNGGEAFF
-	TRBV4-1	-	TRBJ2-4	TGCGCCAGCAGCCAAGAGCGGCAGGGGCGGACCCCTTTGGACATTCAGTACTTC	CASSQERQGRTPLDIQYF